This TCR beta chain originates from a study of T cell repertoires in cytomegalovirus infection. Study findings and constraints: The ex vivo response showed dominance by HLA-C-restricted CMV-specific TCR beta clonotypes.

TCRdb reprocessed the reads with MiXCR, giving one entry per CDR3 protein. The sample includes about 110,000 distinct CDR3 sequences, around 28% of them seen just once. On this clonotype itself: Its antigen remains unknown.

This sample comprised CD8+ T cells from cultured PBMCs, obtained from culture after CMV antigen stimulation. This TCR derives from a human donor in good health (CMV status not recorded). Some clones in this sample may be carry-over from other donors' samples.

The CDR3 spells CASSLGLGGPYTGELFF. The CDR3 coding sequence is TGTGCCAGCAGCTTAGGGCTTGGGGGGCCCTACACCGGGGAGCTGTTTTTT. The chain employs TRBV7-6 and TRBJ2-2; D may match TRBD1 or TRBD2 (6 bases each). Germline V gene data show CDR1 as SGHVS and CDR2 as FNYEAQ. The V end lost 1 base, the J end lost 3 bases, and 15 bases lay between the germline ends. CDR3 length: 17 amino acids. The full variable domain, completed using reference TRBV7-6 and TRBJ2-2, is GAGVSQSPRYKVTKRGQDVALRCDPISGHVSLYWYRQALGQGPEFLTYFNYEAQQDKSGLPNDRFSAERPEGSISTLTIQRTEQRDSAMYRCASSLGLGGPYTGELFFGEGSRLTVL.